Listed here is a single T cell receptor beta chain. The antigen this receptor binds is unknown. No quality values exist for individual bases; no much larger clone is one base distant. The data derive from a study of blood T cell repertoires in COVID-19 (dated by TCRdb to about 2020). A note on the overall study: The collaborator samples originated in the United States, Italy and Spain and spanned the acute and convalescent phases of COVID-19. The prospective study material was composed of cDNA or gDNA derived from T cells, B-cell-depleted T cells, or PBMCs. Deeply sampled blood TCRbeta repertoires from subjects exposed to, actively infected with, or recovered from COVID-19 were included in the dataset. The repertoires were released in a freely available public database intended as a resource for research on the immune response to SARS-CoV-2. The samples were drawn from the first 160 participants of the ongoing ImmuneRACE study and from 1,254 subjects provided by 6 global collaborators. Sample metadata almost always included a de-identified subject ID, COVID-19 status, age in years and sex. Where available, HLA class I and class II types were taken from metadata supplied by the sample provider and were not determined by assay-based typing. Study-wide conclusions, independent of this receptor: Clinical and demographic metadata were provided uncurated, with the amount varying by source and participant.

Participants in the prospective study were aged roughly 18 to 100 years, lived in about two dozen United States geographic areas, and enrolled through a virtual design. In the prospective study, cohorts were assigned on the basis of participant-reported clinical history obtained from a screening survey and a study questionnaire. In the prospective study, mobile phlebotomists collected whole blood, serum and a nasopharyngeal or oropharyngeal swab from each participant. Additional blood draws and questionnaires over an approximately two-month period could optionally be provided by prospective study participants. Before DNA extraction, prospective study blood samples were shipped either frozen or at room temperature. Trimmed from V: 5 bases; trimmed from J: 0 bases; junction bases lacking a gene match: 16. The CDR3 goes from the cysteine to the phenylalanine over 19 residues. This entry keeps only the CDR3 DNA: 57 bases, framed from base 1. The germline V gene yields MNHEY for CDR1 and SVGEGT for CDR2.

TCRbeta CDR3 regions were amplified from genomic DNA by means of the immunoSEQ Assay, a bias-controlled multiplex PCR. The original methods were these. The number of nucleated cells in each sample was estimated from the amplification of reference gene primers within the assay. To quantify the absolute abundance of each unique TCRbeta CDR3 rearrangement, sequence reads were collapsed and filtered. For each sample, productive Simpson clonality was calculated as the square root of Simpson's diversity index across productive rearrangements. TCRdb took this table from immuneACCESS and kept in-frame rearrangements with V and J called. Such tables lack part of the clones; where checked against another copy, unresolved V genes explain under half of the gap, and the rest is unexplained. That table supplies the V and J calls and clone size; D and trimming were determined from the DNA. Present in this sample are approximately 270,000 clones, approximately 90% of which were seen just once. The top ten clones comprise 4.1% of the sample.

The chain couples TRBV6-2 or TRBV6-3 to TRBJ2-1, and 7 bases in between align with TRBD2. Source material: PBMCs or T cells enriched from blood (not recorded which). The TCR comes from a woman aged 25 to 39 with acute COVID-19. The DNA sequence reads TGTGCCAGCAGTCAGAGAGCGGGAAGAGATTTATACTCCTACAATGAGCAGTTCTTC. This translates into CASSQRAGRDLYSYNEQFF.